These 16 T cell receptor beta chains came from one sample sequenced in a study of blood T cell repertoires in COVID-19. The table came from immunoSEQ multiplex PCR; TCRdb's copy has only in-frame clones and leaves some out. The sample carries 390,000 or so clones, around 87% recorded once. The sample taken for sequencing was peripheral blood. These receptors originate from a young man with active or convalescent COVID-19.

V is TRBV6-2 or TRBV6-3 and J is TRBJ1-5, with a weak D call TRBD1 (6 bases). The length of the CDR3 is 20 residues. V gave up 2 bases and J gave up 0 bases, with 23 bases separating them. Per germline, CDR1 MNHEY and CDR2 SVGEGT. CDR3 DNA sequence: TGTGCCAGCAGTTACGGGGCCGGACAGATCCAGGATTTTAGCAATCAGCCCCAGCATTTT. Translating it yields CASSYGAGQIQDFSNQPQHF.

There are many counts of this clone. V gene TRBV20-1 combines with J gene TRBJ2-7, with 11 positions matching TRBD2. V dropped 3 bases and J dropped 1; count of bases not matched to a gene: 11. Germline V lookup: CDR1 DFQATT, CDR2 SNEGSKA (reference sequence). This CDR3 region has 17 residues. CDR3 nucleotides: TGCAGTGCTAGTAGGGACGGAGCTAGCGGGAGGTCCTACGAGCAGTACTTC. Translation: CSASRDGASGRSYEQYF.

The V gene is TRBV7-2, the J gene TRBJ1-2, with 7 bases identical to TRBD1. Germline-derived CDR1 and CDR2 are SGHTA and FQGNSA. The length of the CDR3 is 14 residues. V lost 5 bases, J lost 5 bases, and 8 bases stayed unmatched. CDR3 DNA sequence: TGTGCCAGCAGCCCCCAGCGACAGGGTTATGGCTACACCTTC. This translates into CASSPQRQGYGYTF.

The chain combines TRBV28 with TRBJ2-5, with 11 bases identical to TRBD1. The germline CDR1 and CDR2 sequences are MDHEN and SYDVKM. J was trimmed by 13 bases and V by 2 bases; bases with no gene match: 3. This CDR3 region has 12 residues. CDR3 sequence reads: CASSLLGTGGYF. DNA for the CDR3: TGTGCCAGCAGTTTACTCGGGACAGGGGGGTACTTC.

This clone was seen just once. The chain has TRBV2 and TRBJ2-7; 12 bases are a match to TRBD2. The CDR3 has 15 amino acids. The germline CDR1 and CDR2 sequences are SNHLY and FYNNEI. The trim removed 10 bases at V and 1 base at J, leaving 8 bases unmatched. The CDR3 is CATRTSGTPSYEQYF. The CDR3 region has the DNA TGTGCCACCCGGACTAGCGGGACCCCTTCCTACGAGCAGTACTTC.

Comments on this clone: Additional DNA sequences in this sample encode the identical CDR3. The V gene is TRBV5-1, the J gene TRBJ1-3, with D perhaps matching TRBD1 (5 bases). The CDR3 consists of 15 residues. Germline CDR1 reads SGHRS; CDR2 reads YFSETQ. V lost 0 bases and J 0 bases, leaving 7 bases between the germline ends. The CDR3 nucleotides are TGCGCCAGCAGCTTGGGACAGAGCTCTGGAAACACCATATATTTT. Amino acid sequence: CASSLGQSSGNTIYF. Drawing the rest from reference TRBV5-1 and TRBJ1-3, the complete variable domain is KAGVTQTPRYLIKTRGQQVTLSCSPISGHRSVSWYQQTPGQGLQFLFEYFSETQRNKGNFPGRFSGRQFSNSRSEMNVSTLELGDSALYLCASSLGQSSGNTIYFGEGSWLTVV.

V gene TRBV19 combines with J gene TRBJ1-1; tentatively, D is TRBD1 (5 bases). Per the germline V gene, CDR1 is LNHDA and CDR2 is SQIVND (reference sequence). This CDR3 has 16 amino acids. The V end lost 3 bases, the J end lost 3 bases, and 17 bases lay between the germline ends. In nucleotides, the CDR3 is TGTGCCAGTAGTATTTCATCAGGGATGGCTGACACTGAAGCTTTCTTT. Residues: CASSISSGMADTEAFF.

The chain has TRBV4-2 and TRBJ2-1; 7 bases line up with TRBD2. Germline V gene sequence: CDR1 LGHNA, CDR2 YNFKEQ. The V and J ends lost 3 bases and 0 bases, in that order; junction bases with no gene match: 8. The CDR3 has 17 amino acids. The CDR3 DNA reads TGTGCCAGCAGCCAGGCCACTAGCGACCCCTCCTACAATGAGCAGTTCTTC. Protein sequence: CASSQATSDPSYNEQFF.

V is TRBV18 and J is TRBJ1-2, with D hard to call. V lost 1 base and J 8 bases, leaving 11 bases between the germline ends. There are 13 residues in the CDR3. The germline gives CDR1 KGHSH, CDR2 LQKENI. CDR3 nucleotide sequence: TGTGCCAGCTCACCACGCTTGGCGGAAGGCTACACCTTC. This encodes CASSPRLAEGYTF.

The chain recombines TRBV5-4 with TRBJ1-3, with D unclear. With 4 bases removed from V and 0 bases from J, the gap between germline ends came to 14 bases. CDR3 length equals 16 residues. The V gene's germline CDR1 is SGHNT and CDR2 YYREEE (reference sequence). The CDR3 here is CASSPDGVSSGNTIYF. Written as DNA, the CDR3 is TGTGCCAGCAGCCCGGACGGGGTGTCCTCTGGAAACACCATATATTTT.

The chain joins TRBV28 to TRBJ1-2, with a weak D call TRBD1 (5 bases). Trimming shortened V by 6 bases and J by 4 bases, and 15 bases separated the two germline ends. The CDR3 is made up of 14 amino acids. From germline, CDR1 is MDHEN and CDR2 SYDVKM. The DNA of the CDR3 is TGTGCCAGCAGAAACAATCAGGGATTCTATGGCTACACCTTC. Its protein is CASRNNQGFYGYTF.

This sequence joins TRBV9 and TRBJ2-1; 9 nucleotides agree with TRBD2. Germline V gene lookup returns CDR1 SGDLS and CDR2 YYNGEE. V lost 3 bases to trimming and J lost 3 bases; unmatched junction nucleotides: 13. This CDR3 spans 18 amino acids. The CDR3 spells CASSEPGLADQVYNEQFF. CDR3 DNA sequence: TGTGCCAGCAGCGAGCCGGGACTAGCCGACCAAGTCTACAATGAGCAGTTCTTC.

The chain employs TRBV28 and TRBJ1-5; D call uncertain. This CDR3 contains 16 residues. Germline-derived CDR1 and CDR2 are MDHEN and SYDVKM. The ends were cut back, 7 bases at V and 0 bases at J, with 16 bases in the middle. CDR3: CASNFRGFYSNQPQHF. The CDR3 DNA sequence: TGTGCCAGCAATTTCCGGGGATTCTATAGCAATCAGCCCCAGCATTTT.

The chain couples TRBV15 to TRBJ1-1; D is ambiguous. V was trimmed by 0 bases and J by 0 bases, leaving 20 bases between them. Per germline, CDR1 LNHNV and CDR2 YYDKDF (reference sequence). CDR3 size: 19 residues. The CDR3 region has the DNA TGTGCCACCAGCAGAGATCTCTCGGGATTCCGTGTCATGAACACTGAAGCTTTCTTT. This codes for CATSRDLSGFRVMNTEAFF.

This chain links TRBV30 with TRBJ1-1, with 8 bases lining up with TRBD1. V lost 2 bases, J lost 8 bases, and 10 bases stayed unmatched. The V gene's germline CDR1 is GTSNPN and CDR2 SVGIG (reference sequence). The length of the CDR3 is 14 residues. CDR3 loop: CAWSLGSGGQEAFF. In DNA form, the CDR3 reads TGTGCCTGGAGTCTCGGGTCAGGGGGCCAGGAAGCTTTCTTT.

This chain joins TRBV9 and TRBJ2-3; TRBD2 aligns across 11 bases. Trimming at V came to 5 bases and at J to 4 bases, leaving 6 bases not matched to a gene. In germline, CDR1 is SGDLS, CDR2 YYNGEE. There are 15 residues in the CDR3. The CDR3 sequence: CASSVLAGGADTQYF. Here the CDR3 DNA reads TGTGCCAGCAGTGTCCTAGCGGGAGGCGCAGATACGCAGTATTTT.